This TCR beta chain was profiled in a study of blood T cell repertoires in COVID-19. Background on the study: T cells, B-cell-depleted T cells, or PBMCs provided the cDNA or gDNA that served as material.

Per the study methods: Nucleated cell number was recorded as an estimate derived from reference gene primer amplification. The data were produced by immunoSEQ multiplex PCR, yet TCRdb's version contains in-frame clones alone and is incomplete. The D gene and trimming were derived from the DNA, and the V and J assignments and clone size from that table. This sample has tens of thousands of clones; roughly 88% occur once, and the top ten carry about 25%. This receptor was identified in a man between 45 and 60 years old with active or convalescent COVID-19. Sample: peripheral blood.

The CDR3 DNA is TGTGCCAGCGGACGAAGAAACAGGGGGCTTGGCTACACCTTC. Protein: CASGRRNRGLGYTF. The J gene is TRBJ1-2, the V gene TRBV5-8; 9 positions agree with TRBD1. Germline V lookup: CDR1 SGHTS, CDR2 YDEGEE. V trimming: 7 bases; J trimming: 7 bases; junction bases outside the gene matches: 11. This CDR3 has 14 amino acids. Variable domain in full (rest from reference TRBV5-8 and TRBJ1-2): EAGVTQSPTHLIKTRGQQATLRCSPISGHTSVYWYQQALGLGLQFLLWYDEGEERNRGNFPPRFSGRQFPNYSSELNVNALELEDSALYLCASGRRNRGLGYTFGSGTRLTVV.